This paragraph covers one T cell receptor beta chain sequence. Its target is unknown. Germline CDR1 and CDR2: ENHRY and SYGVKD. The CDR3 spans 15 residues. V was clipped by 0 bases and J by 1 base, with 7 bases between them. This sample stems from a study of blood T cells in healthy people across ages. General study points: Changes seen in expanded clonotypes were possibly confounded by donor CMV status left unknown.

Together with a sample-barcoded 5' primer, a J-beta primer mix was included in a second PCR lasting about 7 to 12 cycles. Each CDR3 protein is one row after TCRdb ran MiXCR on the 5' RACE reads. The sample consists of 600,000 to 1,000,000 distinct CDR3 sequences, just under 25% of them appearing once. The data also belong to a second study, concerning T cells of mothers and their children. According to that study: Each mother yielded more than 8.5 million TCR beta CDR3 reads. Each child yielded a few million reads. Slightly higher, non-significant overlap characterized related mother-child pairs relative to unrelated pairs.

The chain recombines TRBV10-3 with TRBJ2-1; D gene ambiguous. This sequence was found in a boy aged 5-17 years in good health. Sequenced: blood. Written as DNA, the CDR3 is TGTGCCATCAGTGAGTCGAGTGGTTCCTACAATGAGCAGTTCTTC. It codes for CAISESSGSYNEQFF.